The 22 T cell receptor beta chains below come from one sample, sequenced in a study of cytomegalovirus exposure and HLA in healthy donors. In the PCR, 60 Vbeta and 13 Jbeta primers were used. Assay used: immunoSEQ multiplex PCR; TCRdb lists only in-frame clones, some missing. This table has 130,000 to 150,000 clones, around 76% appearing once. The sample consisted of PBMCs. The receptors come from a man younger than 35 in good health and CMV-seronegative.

The CDR3 is CASSIGQVSYEQYF. In DNA, the CDR3 is TGTGCCAGTAGTATAGGACAGGTCTCCTACGAGCAGTACTTC. The rearrangement joins TRBV19 to TRBJ2-7, with TRBD1 as a possible D gene (6 bases). The V end lost 1 base, the J end lost 0 bases, and 7 bases lay between the germline ends. Germline V gene lookup returns CDR1 LNHDA and CDR2 SQIVND (reference sequence). The CDR3 totals 14 residues.

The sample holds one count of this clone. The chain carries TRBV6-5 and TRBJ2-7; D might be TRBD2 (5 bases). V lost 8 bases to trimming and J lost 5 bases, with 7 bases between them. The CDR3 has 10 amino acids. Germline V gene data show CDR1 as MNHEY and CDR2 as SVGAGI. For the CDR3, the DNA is TGTGCCAGCGGGAGAAACGAGCAGTACTTC. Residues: CASGRNEQYF.

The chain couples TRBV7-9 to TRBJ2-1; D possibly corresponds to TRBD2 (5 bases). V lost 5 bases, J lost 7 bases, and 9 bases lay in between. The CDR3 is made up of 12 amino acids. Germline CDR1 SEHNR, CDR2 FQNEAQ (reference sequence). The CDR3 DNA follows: TGTGCCAGCAGCGAGGACTGGAATGAGCAGTTCTTC. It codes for CASSEDWNEQFF.

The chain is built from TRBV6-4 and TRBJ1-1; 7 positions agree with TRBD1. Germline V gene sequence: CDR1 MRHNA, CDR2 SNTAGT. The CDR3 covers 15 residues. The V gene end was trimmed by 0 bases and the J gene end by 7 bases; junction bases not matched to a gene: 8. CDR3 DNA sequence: TGTGCCAGCAGTGACTCTTCGGCAGGACAGGATGAAGCTTTCTTT. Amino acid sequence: CASSDSSAGQDEAFF.

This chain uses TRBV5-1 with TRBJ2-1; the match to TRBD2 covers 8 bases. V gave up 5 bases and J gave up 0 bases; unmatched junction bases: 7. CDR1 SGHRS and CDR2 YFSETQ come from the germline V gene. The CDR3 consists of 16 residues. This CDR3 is CASSLIAGISYNEQFF. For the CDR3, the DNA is TGCGCCAGCAGTCTAATAGCGGGAATCTCCTACAATGAGCAGTTCTTC.

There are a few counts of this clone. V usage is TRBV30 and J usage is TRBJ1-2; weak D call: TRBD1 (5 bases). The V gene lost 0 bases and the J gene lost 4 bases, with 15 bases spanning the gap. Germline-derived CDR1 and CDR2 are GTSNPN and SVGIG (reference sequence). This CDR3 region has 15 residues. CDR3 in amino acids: CAWSVGGRTTYGYTF. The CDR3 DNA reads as TGTGCCTGGAGTGTCGGCGGTCGGACAACCTATGGCTACACCTTC.

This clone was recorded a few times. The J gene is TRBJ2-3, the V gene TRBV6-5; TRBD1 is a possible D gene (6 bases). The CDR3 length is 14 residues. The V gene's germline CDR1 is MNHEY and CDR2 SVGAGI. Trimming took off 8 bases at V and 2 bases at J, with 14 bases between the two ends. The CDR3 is CASANRDSTDTQYF. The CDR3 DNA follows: TGTGCCAGCGCAAACAGGGATTCCACAGATACGCAGTATTTT.

In DNA form, the CDR3 reads TGTGCCAGTAGTATTAACAGGAACTTCTATGGCTACACCTTC. It encodes CASSINRNFYGYTF. The gene calls are TRBV19 and TRBJ1-2; D is possibly TRBD1 (5 bases). The CDR3 contains 14 residues. V dropped 3 bases and J dropped 4 bases, with 12 bases sitting between them. Looked up from germline, CDR1 is LNHDA and CDR2 is SQIVND (reference sequence).

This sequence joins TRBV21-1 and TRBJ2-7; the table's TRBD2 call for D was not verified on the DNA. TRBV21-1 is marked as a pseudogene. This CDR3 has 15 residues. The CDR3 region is CASSKGAGEPYEQYF. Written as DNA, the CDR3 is TGTGCCAGCAGCAAAGGAGCGGGGGAGCCCTACGAGCAGTACTTC.

The CDR3 sequence: CASKASGEGPPYEQYF. DNA of the CDR3: TGTGCCAGCAAGGCCTCAGGGGAGGGTCCCCCCTACGAGCAGTACTTC. The chain couples TRBV7-2 to TRBJ2-7; D might be TRBD2 (7 bases). This CDR3 is 16 amino acids long. Trimming cost V 7 bases and J 2 bases, with 21 bases left between them. Per germline, CDR1 SGHTA and CDR2 FQGNSA.

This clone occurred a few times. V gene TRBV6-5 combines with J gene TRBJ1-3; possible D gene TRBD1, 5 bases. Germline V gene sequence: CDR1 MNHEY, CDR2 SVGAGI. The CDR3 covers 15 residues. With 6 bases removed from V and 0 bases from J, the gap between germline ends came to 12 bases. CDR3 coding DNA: TGTGCCAGCAGGCCAGCGGGGCTCTCTGGAAACACCATATATTTT. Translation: CASRPAGLSGNTIYF.

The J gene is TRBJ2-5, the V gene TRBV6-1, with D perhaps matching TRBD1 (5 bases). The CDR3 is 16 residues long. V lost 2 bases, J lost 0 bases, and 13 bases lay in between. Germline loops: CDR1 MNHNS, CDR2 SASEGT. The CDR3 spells CASSEIWTTHQETQYF. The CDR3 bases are TGTGCCAGCAGTGAAATATGGACAACGCACCAAGAGACCCAGTACTTC.

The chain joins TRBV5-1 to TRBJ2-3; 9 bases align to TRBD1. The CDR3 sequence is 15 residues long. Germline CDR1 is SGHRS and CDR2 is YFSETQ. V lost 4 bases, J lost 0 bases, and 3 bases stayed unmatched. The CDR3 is CASSPGQGSTDTQYF. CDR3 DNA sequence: TGCGCCAGCAGCCCGGGACAGGGAAGCACAGATACGCAGTATTTT.

The CDR3 here is CASSQEYSGGPLYF. CDR3 DNA: TGTGCCAGCAGCCAAGAGTATAGCGGGGGCCCATTATATTTT. The chain uses TRBV14 and TRBJ2-3, with 9 bases lining up with TRBD2. The CDR3 covers 14 residues. Germline lookup yields CDR1 SGHDN and CDR2 FVKESK. V lost 0 bases, J lost 15 bases, and 10 bases stayed unmatched.

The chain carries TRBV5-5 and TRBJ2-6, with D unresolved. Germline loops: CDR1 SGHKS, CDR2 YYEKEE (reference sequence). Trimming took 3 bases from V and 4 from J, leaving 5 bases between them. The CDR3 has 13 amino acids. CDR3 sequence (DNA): TGTGCCAGCAGCTCCCCAGGGGCCAACGTCCTGACTTTC. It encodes CASSSPGANVLTF.

Here the CDR3 reads CASYEPGLGQSYEQYF. DNA for the CDR3: TGTGCCAGCTACGAACCGGGACTGGGACAGTCCTACGAGCAGTACTTC. The rearrangement joins TRBV2 to TRBJ2-7; possible D gene TRBD1, 7 bases. The CDR3 totals 16 residues. Germline V gene data show CDR1 as SNHLY and CDR2 as FYNNEI. Trimming took off 8 bases at V and 1 base at J, with 21 bases between the two ends.

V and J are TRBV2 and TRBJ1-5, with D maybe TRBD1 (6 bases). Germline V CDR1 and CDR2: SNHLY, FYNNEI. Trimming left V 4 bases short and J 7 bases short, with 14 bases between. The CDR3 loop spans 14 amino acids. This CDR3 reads CASSAGEVGQPQHF. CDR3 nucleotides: TGTGCCAGCAGTGCAGGGGAAGTGGGACAGCCCCAGCATTTT.

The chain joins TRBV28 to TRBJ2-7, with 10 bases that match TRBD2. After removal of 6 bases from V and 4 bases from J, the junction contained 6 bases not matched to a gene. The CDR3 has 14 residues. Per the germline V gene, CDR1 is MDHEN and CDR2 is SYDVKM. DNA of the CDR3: TGTGCCAGCAGGTCCGGGACTAGCGTTTACGAGCAGTACTTC. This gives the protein CASRSGTSVYEQYF. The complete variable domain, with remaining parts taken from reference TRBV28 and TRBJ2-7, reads DVKVTQSSRYLVKRTGEKVFLECVQDMDHENMFWYRQDPGLGLRLIYFSYDVKMKEKGDIPEGYSVSREKKERFSLILESASTNQTSMYLCASRSGTSVYEQYFGPGTRLTVT.

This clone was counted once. This chain's CDR3 is CASSYGAGTLRGELFF. CDR3 bases: TGTGCCAGCAGTTACGGAGCCGGGACACTTAGAGGTGAACTGTTTTTT. The chain joins TRBV6-5 to TRBJ1-4; maybe TRBD1 (6 bases). Trimming cost V 2 bases and J 12 bases, with 22 bases left between them. The CDR3 has 16 residues. From germline, CDR1 is MNHEY and CDR2 SVGAGI.

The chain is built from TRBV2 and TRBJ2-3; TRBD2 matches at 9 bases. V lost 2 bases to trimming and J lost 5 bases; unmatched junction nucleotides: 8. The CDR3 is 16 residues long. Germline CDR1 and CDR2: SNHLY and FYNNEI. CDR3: CASSEWDSGGGDTQYF. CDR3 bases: TGTGCCAGCAGTGAATGGGATAGCGGGGGAGGAGATACGCAGTATTTT.

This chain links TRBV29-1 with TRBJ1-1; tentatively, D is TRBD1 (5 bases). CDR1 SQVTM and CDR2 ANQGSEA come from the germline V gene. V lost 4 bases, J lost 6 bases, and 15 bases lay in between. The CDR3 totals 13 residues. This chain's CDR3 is CSVGPGIVAEAFF. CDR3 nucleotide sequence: TGCAGCGTTGGGCCAGGGATTGTGGCTGAAGCTTTCTTT.

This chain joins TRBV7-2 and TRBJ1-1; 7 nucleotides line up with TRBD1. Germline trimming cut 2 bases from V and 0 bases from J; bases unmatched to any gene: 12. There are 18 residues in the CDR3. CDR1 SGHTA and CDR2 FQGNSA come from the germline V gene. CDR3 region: CASSLMPGQRFMNTEAFF. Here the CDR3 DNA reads TGTGCCAGCAGCTTAATGCCGGGACAGAGGTTCATGAACACTGAAGCTTTCTTT. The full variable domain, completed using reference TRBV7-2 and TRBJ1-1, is GAGVSQSPSNKVTEKGKDVELRCDPISGHTALYWYRQSLGQGLEFLIYFQGNSAPDKSGLPSDRFSAERTGGSVSTLTIQRTQQEDSAVYLCASSLMPGQRFMNTEAFFGQGTRLTVV.